The rows below give T cell receptor beta chains drawn from one sample of a study of Ad26.COV2.S vaccination and SARS-CoV-2 variants. Sequencing was performed with immunoSEQ multiplex PCR; in TCRdb, only in-frame clones are kept and a portion is missing. Of 75,000 to 100,000 clones in the sample, approximately 77% are singletons; the top ten hold approximately 16%. The starting material was peripheral blood, obtained after recovery from COVID-19. These receptors came from a human donor who had recovered from COVID-19. Each CDR3 is given without its conserved first and last residue.

CDR3 length,V gene,CDR3 protein
13,TRBV7-6,ASSLGRGRAGELF
16,TRBV7-8,ASSLVPRQTSSYNEQF
11,TRBV29-1,SAKGGGSDTQY
14,TRBV5-4,ASSRTSTGGVYGYT
11,TRBV27,ASSLSGRYGYT
9,TRBV5-6,ASSVQETQY
13,TRBV5-4,ASSLGGQKNTEAF
10,TRBV12-3/TRBV12-4,ASSLGQDTQY
13,TRBV9,ASSVDSTSGNTIY
12,TRBV3-1/TRBV3-2,ASSPTTPNTEAF
14,TRBV11-1,ASSDLFGRANTEAF
12,TRBV5-4,ASSLGGFSYEQY
11,TRBV4-1,ASSQAQFEKLF
13,TRBV2,ASGGRIKRDNEQF
16,TRBV7-2,ASSTRAGGMSSYNEQF
12,TRBV7-9,ASSLAGSRNEQF
9,TRBV7-2,ASSSQGAQY
11,TRBV7-6,ASSLTLSYEQY
12,TRBV5-4,ASSLGRENSPLH
13,TRBV4-3,ASSQVLGGDYEQY
11,TRBV12-3/TRBV12-4,ASTGNLNTEAF
15,TRBV10-3,AISGYWDYQDTGELF
13,TRBV19,ASSSAGSRNTEAF
13,TRBV19,ASSDGGSGANVLT
13,TRBV4-2,ASSQDIWGGLEAF
11,TRBV28,ASVPAPRIGYT
11,TRBV19,ASSLWSNQPQH
12,TRBV6-2/TRBV6-3,ASSWTGYNSPLH
12,TRBV6-2/TRBV6-3,ASSYGYARETQY
12,TRBV11-2,ASSLDIFKNIQY